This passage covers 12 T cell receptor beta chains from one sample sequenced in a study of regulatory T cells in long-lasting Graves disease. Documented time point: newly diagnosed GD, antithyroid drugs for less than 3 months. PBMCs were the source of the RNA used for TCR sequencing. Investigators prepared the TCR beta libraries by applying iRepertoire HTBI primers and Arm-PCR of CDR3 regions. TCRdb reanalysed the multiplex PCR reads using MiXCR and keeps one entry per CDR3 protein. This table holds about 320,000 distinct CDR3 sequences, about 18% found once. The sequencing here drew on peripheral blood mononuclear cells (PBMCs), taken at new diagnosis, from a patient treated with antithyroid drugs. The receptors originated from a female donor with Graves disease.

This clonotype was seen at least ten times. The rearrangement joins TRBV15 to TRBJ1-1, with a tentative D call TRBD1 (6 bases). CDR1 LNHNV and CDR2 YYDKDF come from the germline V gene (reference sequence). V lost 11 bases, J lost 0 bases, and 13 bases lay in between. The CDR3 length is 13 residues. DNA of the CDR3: TGTGCCTCCGGGACATCTATGAACACTGAAGCTTTCTTT. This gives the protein CASGTSMNTEAFF.

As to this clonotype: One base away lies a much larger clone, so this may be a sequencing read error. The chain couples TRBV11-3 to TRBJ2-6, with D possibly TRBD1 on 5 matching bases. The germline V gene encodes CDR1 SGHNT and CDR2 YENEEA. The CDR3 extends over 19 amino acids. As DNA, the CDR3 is TGTGCCAGCAGTTTAGAGGTCTCGGGCAGGGTGCCCGGGGCCAACGTCCTGACTTTC. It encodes CASSLEVSGRVPGANVLTF.

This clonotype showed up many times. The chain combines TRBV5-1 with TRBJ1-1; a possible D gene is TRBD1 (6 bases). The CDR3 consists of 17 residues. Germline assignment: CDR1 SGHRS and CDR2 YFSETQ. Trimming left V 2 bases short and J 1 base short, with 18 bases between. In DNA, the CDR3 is TGCGCCAGCAGCTTTACAGGGCAACAAAACCCGAACACTGAAGCTTTCTTT. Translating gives CASSFTGQQNPNTEAFF.

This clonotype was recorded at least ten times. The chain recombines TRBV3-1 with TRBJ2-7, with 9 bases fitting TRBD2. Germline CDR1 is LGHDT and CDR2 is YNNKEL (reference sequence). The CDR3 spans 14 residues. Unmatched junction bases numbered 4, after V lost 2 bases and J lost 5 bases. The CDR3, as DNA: TGTGCCAGCAGCCAACTCGCGGGAGGGGACGAGCAGTACTTC. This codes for CASSQLAGGDEQYF.

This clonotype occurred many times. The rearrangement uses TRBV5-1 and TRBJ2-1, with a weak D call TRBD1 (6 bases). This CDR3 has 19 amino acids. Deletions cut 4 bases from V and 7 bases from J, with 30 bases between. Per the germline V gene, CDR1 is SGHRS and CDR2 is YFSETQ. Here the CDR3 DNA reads TGCGCCAGCAGCCGACCGGGACAAACTACCGGGACCCCTGGGAATGAGCAGTTCTTC. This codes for CASSRPGQTTGTPGNEQFF.

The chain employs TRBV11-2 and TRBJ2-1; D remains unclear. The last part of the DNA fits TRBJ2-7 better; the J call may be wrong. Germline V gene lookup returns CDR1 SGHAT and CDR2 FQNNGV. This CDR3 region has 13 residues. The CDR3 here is CASSVHQDYEQYF. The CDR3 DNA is TGTGCCAGCAGCGTACACCAAGACTACGAGCAGTACTTC.

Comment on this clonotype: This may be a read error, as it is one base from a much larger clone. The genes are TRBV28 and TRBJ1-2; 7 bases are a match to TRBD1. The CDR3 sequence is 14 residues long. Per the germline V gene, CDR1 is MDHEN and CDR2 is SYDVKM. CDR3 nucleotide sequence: TGTGCCAGCAGCTCCGGGACAGTGGCCTATTGCTACACCTTC. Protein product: CASSSGTVAYCYTF.

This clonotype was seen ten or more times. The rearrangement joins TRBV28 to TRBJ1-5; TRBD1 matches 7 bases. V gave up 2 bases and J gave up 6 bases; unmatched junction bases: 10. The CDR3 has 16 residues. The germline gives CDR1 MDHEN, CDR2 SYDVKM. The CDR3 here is CASSLRQGLRSQPQHF. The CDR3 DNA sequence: TGTGCCAGCAGTTTAAGACAGGGCCTGAGGTCTCAGCCCCAGCATTTT.

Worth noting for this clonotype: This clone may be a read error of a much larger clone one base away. In DNA form, the CDR3 reads TGCAGTGCTCATGCGAGGGGCAATCAGCCCCAGCAGTTT. This gives the protein CSAHARGNQPQQF. The chain uses TRBV20-1 and TRBJ1-5; D may be TRBD1 (5 bases). This CDR3 comprises 13 residues. In germline, CDR1 is DFQATT, CDR2 SNEGSKA (reference sequence).

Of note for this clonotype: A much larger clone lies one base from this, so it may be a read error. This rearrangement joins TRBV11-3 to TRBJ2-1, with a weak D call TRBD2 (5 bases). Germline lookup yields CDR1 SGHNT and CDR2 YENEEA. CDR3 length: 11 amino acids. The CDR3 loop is CASSFTWTSIF. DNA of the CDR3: TGTGCCAGCAGCTTTACCTGGACTTCGATCTTC.

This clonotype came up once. CDR3 protein: CASSEFGTGGKGYTF. The CDR3 bases are TGTGCCAGCAGTGAATTCGGGACAGGGGGGAAAGGCTACACCTTC. The rearrangement uses TRBV6-2 or TRBV6-3 and TRBJ1-2; 11 positions match TRBD1. Germline V gene sequence: CDR1 MNHEY, CDR2 SVGEGT. CDR3 length: 15 amino acids. Trimming cost V 5 bases and J 8 bases; bases outside gene matches: 10.

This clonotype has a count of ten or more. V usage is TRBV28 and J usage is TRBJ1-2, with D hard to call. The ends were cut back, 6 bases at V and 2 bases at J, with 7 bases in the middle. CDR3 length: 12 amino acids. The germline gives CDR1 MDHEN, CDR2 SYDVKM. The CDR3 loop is CASRSQNYGYTF. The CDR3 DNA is TGTGCCAGCAGGTCACAGAACTATGGCTACACCTTC.